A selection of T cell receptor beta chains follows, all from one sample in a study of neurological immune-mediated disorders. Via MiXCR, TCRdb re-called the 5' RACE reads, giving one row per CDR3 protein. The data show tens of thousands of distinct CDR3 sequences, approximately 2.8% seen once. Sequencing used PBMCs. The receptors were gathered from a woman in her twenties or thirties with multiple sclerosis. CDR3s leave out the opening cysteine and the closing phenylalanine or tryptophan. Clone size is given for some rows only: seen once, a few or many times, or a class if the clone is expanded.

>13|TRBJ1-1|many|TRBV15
ATSLRQGGWTEAF
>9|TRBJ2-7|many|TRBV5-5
ASGSTYEQY
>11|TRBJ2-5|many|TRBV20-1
SAPGLAEETQY
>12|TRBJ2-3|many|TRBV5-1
ASSLGTGTDTQY
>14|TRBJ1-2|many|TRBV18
ASSPPVLTLNYGYT
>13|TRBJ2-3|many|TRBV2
ASSEAGDRTDTQY
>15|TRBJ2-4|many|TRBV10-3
AISDRESPLAKNIQY
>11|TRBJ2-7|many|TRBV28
ASRSTDSYEQY
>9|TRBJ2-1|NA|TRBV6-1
ASSVGSPQF
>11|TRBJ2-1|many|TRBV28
ASIGPFRNEQF
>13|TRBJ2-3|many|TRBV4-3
ASSQAARHTDTQY
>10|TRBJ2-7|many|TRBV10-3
AIRGQGDEQY
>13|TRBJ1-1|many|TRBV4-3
ASSQDRHLNTEAF
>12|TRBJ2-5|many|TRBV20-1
SAEPLDRQETQY
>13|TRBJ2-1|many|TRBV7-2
ASSKSSGAGNEQF
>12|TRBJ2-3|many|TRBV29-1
SSMASGMYDTQY
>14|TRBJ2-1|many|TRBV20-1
SADDPTSGRPNEQF
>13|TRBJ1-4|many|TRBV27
ASSSRESTNEKLF
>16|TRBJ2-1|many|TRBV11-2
ASSAELAGGLADNEQF
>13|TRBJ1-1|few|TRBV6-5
ASSNGPVDRREAF
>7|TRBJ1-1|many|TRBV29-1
TGGTEAF
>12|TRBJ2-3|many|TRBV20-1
SAPPDGNTDTQY
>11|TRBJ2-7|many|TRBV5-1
ASSLAPIYEQY
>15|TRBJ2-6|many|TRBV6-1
ASSESPRISGANVLT
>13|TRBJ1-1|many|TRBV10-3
AISESGGANTEAF
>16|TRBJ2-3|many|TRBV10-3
AISASGTGPTSTDTQY
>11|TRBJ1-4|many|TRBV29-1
SVEPGTRGKLF
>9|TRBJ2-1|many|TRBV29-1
STRVYNEQF
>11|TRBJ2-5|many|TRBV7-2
ASSLGGVGTQY
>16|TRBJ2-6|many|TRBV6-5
ASSYISGHFSGANVLT
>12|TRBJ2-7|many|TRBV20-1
SARDLWGGYEQY
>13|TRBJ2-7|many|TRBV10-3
AISEPRLAGAGQY
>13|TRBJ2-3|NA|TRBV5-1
ASSLHGTGSDTQY
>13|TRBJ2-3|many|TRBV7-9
ASSSLGTNADTQY
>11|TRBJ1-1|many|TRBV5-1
ASSFQRDTEAF
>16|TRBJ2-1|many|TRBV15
ATSRPRGDTFSYNEQF
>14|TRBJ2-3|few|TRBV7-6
ASSLMGGIGTDTQY
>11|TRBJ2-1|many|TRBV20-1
SARAGRNNEQF
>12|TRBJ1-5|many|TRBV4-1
ASSWRPGNQPQH
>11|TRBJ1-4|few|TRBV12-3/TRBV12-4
ASSRTRGEKLF
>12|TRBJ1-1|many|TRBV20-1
SATGQGAYTEAF
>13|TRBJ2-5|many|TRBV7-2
ASSLDPGVRETQY
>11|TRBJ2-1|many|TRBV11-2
ASSLEAANEQF
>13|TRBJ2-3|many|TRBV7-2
ASSGWDRNTDTQY
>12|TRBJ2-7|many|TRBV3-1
ASRRSGTTYEQY
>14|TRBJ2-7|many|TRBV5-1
ASSTAGAPSSYEQY
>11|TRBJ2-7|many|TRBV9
ASIFRGTYEQY
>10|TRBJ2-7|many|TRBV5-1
ASSSNSYEQY
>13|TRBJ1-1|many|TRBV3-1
ASSSRTRGSSEAF
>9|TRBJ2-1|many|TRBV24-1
ATREGDEQF
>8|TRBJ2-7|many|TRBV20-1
IRVHYEQY
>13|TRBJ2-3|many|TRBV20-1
SARLAGVGPDTQY
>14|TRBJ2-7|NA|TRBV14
ASSQGRVAGGYEQY
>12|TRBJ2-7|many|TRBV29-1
SVEVVQGSYEQY